This TCR beta chain was identified in a study of long-term antiretroviral therapy in people with HIV (dated by TCRdb to the early 2020s). Regarding the study in general: The earliest samples were collected about a decade before the 2015 WHO recommendation for immediate ART, when ART was typically delayed until CD4 counts fell. A retrospective serial study tested whether changes in peripheral blood TRB repertoire composition and diversity were associated with ART initiation and durable HIV suppression. A total of 192 cryopreserved PBMC samples came from 30 adults with confirmed HIV infection and were collected serially over a mean of approximately six years (range 1-12). About 35% of the 30 participants with HIV were female. No cross-contamination during QIAcube processing was shown when test extractions of a monoclonal T-cell line were performed alongside over 25 polyclonal samples. Broad study findings and their caveats: No data were available on ART adherence, viral resistance or therapy changes, limiting inferences about post-ART repertoire changes. A significant increase in TRB diversity was found to be associated with ART initiation, although TRB diversity was observed to remain significantly below that of transplant donor controls even after long-term ART. The samples span the years 2004 to 2017, and the ART regimens used may be less effective than current regimens. CDR3 length ranges in HIV repertoires were narrower than in controls, and network structure suggested an antigen-experienced repertoire with only a slight naive shift after ART. Limited PBMC availability meant only the TCR beta chain was sequenced, without alpha chain pairing. Because pre-ART samples had limited cell numbers, unsorted PBMC were profiled rather than sorted CD4+ and CD8+ T cells. The repertoire was dominated across all time points by expanded TRB clones identified before ART initiation, although this dominance was seen to fluctuate and to decrease in many PLHIV after ART.

The immunoSEQ hsTCRB v3.0 assay was used at survey level resolution to sequence the TRB variable region. TRB sequencing targeted a depth of roughly 40,000-55,000 T-cell genomes per sample. An Illumina MiSeq with a v3 150-cycle kit was used to sequence the pooled TRB libraries. As for the authors' bioinformatics: Repertoire analysis was performed in R inside a reproducible Nextflow workflow that covered QC, data transformation and analysis. LymphoSeq2, an R package for exploring AIRR-Seq data, was used to implement custom analyses. Four samples that yielded fewer than 5000 total TRB sequences were excluded, so that under 200 HIV repertoires were analyzed. Among the roughly 190 retained HIV repertoires, 59 were collected before ART initiation and roughly 130 were collected after ART initiation. Each repertoire was downsampled to 5000 TRB nucleotide sequences, and summary statistics were averaged across 100 downsampling iterations. Only TRB sequences with CDR3 regions of at least seven amino acids were retained for analysis. Diversity was assessed using a clonality score derived from Shannon entropy and using the Gini coefficient. In the repertoire networks, any two of the top 5000 CDR3 amino acid sequences were connected whenever the two sequences differed by an edit distance of one. For TRB CDR3 amino acid sequences, antigen specificity groups and MHC restriction were predicted with GLIPH2. To flag known associations with CMV, EBV, HIV or tissue antigens, CDR3 amino acid sequences were compared against VDJdb and McPAS-TCR. Pre-ART, post-ART and control groups were compared with Wilcoxon signed-rank tests and Holm-Bonferroni correction. In its TCRdb copy, this immuneACCESS table keeps in-frame sequences only and misses some clones. Where compared with another copy, unresolved V genes explain less than half of these, and the others have no known cause. From that table come the V and J calls and clone size; the DNA was used to work out D and trimming. This sample is represented by about 21,000 clones; approximately 80% of them were singletons. The biggest ten clones account for about 4.6% of the sample.

In the case of this clone: Its antigen is still unknown. Within one base of it there is no much larger clone, and no base qualities were kept.

Inclusion was restricted to participants for whom at least one PBMC sample before ART initiation and at least two post-ART samples were available. Treatment was received in the United States of America by all participants with HIV. Cryopreserved samples of about 0.95-11 million PBMC were thawed and washed before DNA extraction. At the time of the earliest PBMC sample, participants with HIV were aged between about 20 and 54 years. PBMC samples from each participant spanned 1-4 timepoints before ART initiation and 2-8 timepoints after ART initiation, with a median of 7 samples. For every participant, serial HIV viral load, CD4+ T-cell count, ART history and demographic data were obtained. Using a Qiagen kit on a QIAcube, genomic DNA was extracted from unsorted PBMC, with samples processed in batches of 12. The clonotype comes from a man younger than 35 with HIV. The sequences come from unsorted PBMCs, collected 0.5 years after starting antiretroviral therapy.

CDR3 protein: CASSLGAGGLDTQYF. The bases read TGTGCCAGCAGCCTTGGGGCAGGGGGCTTAGATACGCAGTATTTT. The rearranged chain carries TRBV7-7 and TRBJ2-3, with 8 junctional bases fitting TRBD1. From the cysteine up to the phenylalanine, the CDR3 has a length of 15 residues. Only CDR3 DNA is held: 45 bases, read in frame from base 1. After removal of 5 bases from V and 5 bases from J, the junction retains 9 bases not matched to a gene. Per the germline V gene (reference sequence), SSHAT is the CDR1 and FNYEAQ is the CDR2.